Listed here are 19 T cell receptor beta chains from one sample, sequenced in a study of patients and donors after allogeneic stem cell transplantation. Via MiXCR, TCRdb re-called the RT-PCR reads, giving one row per CDR3 protein. The data show about 76,000 distinct CDR3 sequences, more than 25% seen once. The sequencing input was blood, either unsorted or a sorted T cell fraction (not recorded which). All receptors derive from a human donor who was either an allogeneic HSCT recipient or a stem cell or donor lymphocyte infusion donor (not recorded which). It is not recorded whose cells these are; they may come from a transplant donor.

The J gene is TRBJ2-5, the V gene TRBV25-1, with D maybe TRBD1 (6 bases). This CDR3 contains 14 residues. Trimming pared 2 bases from V and 1 base from J, leaving 8 bases between. Germline lookup yields CDR1 MGHDK and CDR2 SYGVNS. This CDR3 is CASSEDRIQETQYF. Here the CDR3 DNA reads TGTGCCAGCAGTGAAGACAGGATCCAAGAGACCCAGTACTTC. The whole variable domain, filled in from reference TRBV25-1 and TRBJ2-5, reads EADIYQTPRYLVIGTGKKITLECSQTMGHDKMYWYQQDPGMELHLIHYSYGVNSTEKGDLSSESTVSRIRTEHFPLTLESARPSHTSQYLCASSEDRIQETQYFGPGTRLLVL.

This sequence joins TRBV5-1 and TRBJ2-3, with D tentatively TRBD1 (6 bases). The CDR3 length is 14 residues. V dropped 4 bases and J dropped 2 bases, with 11 bases sitting between them. CDR1 is SGHRS and CDR2 is YFSETQ in the germline V gene. The CDR3 protein is CASSPGAFTDTQYF. The CDR3 nucleotides read TGCGCCAGCAGCCCAGGGGCTTTCACAGATACGCAGTATTTT.

This clonotype was detected a few times. The genes are TRBV7-8 and TRBJ2-3; tentative D call: TRBD2 (5 bases). Trimming left V 3 bases short and J 1 base short, with 17 bases between. Per the germline V gene, CDR1 is SGHVS and CDR2 is FQNEAQ. This CDR3 contains 17 residues. CDR3 amino acids: CASSFYPIVRGTDTQYF. The CDR3 DNA is TGTGCCAGCAGCTTTTATCCAATCGTGCGGGGCACAGATACGCAGTATTTT.

This clonotype was seen a few times. The rearrangement uses TRBV29-1 and TRBJ2-7; 7 positions match TRBD1. The V gene end was trimmed by 6 bases and the J gene end by 0 bases; junction bases not matched to a gene: 5. Germline loops: CDR1 SQVTM, CDR2 ANQGSEA. This CDR3 is 13 amino acids long. The CDR3 coding sequence is TGCAGCGTCTACAGGGGCAACTCCTACGAGCAGTACTTC. Translated, it gives CSVYRGNSYEQYF.

This clonotype has just a few counts. The CDR3 here is CASSYGASHEQFF. DNA for the CDR3: TGTGCCAGCAGTTACGGGGCCTCCCATGAGCAGTTCTTC. The J gene is TRBJ2-1, the V gene TRBV6-2 or TRBV6-3, with a weak D call TRBD1 (5 bases). The CDR3 has 13 amino acids. The germline V and J ends were trimmed by 2 bases and 8 bases, with 10 bases remaining between them. Germline lookup yields CDR1 MNHEY and CDR2 SVGEGT.

CDR3 sequence reads: CSVDGQGGGYTF. CDR3 coding DNA: TGCAGCGTTGACGGACAGGGTGGGGGCTACACCTTC. The chain recombines TRBV29-1 with TRBJ1-2, with 8 bases fitting TRBD1. CDR1 is SQVTM and CDR2 is ANQGSEA in the germline V gene. After removal of 3 bases from V and 8 bases from J, the junction contained 5 bases not matched to a gene. This CDR3 contains 12 residues.

This chain links TRBV12-3 or TRBV12-4 with TRBJ2-5; D is possibly TRBD1 (6 bases). V was cut by 8 bases and J by 1 base, with 17 bases left in between. The CDR3 is 15 residues long. CDR3 region: CASCGAQGFQETQYF. In DNA form, the CDR3 reads TGTGCCAGCTGCGGAGCACAGGGATTCCAAGAGACCCAGTACTTC.

The genes are TRBV15 and TRBJ2-5; D ambiguous. The CDR3 runs to 15 residues. V was trimmed by 1 base and J by 4 bases, leaving 13 bases between them. CDR1 and CDR2 from the germline V gene are LNHNV and YYDKDF (reference sequence). CDR3 residues: CATSRAELSGETQYF. The DNA for the CDR3 is TGTGCCACCAGCAGAGCGGAACTCAGTGGAGAGACCCAGTACTTC.

This clonotype has more than one count but fewer than ten. V usage is TRBV12-3 or TRBV12-4 and J usage is TRBJ1-5; the match to TRBD1 covers 8 bases. There are 15 residues in the CDR3. V was clipped by 2 bases and J by 0 bases; unmatched bases: 0. The CDR3 loop is CASSLQGASNQPQHF. CDR3 DNA: TGTGCCAGCAGTTTACAGGGGGCTAGCAATCAGCCCCAGCATTTT.

Here the CDR3 reads CAIGTAGKAYEQYF. In DNA form, the CDR3 reads TGTGCCATCGGAACAGCAGGAAAAGCTTACGAGCAGTACTTC. The chain recombines TRBV10-3 with TRBJ2-7; D call uncertain. The CDR3 loop spans 14 amino acids. V was trimmed by 8 bases and J by 4 bases, leaving 18 bases between them. In germline, CDR1 is ENHRY, CDR2 SYGVKD.

This clonotype was picked up a small number of times. V is TRBV9 and J is TRBJ1-5, with unresolved D. CDR1 is SGDLS, CDR2 YYNGEE, per germline. This CDR3 spans 14 amino acids. Trimming pared 5 bases from V and 0 bases from J, leaving 9 bases between. CDR3 loop: CASSESYSNQPQHF. DNA of the CDR3: TGTGCCAGCAGTGAGTCCTATAGCAATCAGCCCCAGCATTTT.

This clonotype was recorded a few times. V gene TRBV5-8 combines with J gene TRBJ1-2, with D perhaps matching TRBD1 (5 bases). CDR1 is SGHTS, CDR2 YDEGEE, per germline. This CDR3 spans 13 amino acids. Trimming pared 0 bases from V and 2 bases from J, leaving 5 bases between. The CDR3 DNA is TGTGCCAGCAGCTTGGGACAGAACTATGGCTACACCTTC. It yields the protein CASSLGQNYGYTF.

This chain's CDR3 is CASSLSGRHTQYF. DNA of the CDR3: TGTGCCAGCAGTTTATCTGGCCGACATACGCAGTATTTT. The chain uses TRBV28 and TRBJ2-3; unclear D gene. The CDR3 spans 13 residues. Between the trimmed V and J ends, which lost 1 base and 7 bases, there was a span of 9 bases. Germline V gene lookup returns CDR1 MDHEN and CDR2 SYDVKM. Full variable domain (rest looked up from reference TRBV28 and TRBJ2-3): DVKVTQSSRYLVKRTGEKVFLECVQDMDHENMFWYRQDPGLGLRLIYFSYDVKMKEKGDIPEGYSVSREKKERFSLILESASTNQTSMYLCASSLSGRHTQYFGPGTRLTVL.

This clonotype was counted a few times. The chain uses TRBV5-6 and TRBJ1-2; 9 bases agree with TRBD1. The CDR3 runs to 16 residues. The V and J ends lost 1 base and 8 bases, in that order; junction bases with no gene match: 12. The V gene's germline CDR1 is SGHDT and CDR2 YYEEEE. The CDR3 region has the DNA TGTGCCAGCAGCTTGTTCCAGGACAGGGGTTTTTTCGGCTACACCTTC. Translation gives CASSLFQDRGFFGYTF.

J is TRBJ2-1 and V is TRBV10-3, with TRBD2 identical over 8 bases. There are 14 residues in the CDR3. The ends lost 6 bases at V and 0 bases at J; junction bases unmatched: 1. Germline V lookup: CDR1 ENHRY, CDR2 SYGVKD. The CDR3 DNA sequence: TGTGCCATCAGGAGCGGGAGCTCCTACAATGAGCAGTTCTTC. Protein product: CAIRSGSSYNEQFF.

V usage is TRBV2 and J usage is TRBJ1-2, with D possibly matching TRBD1 (6 bases). The CDR3 totals 15 residues. Looked up from germline, CDR1 is SNHLY and CDR2 is FYNNEI. Trimming removed 4 bases from V and 2 bases from J, with 14 bases in between. The CDR3 spells CASSGRVGGNYGYTF. CDR3 in DNA: TGTGCCAGCAGTGGGCGGGTAGGGGGGAACTATGGCTACACCTTC.

This chain joins TRBV7-8 and TRBJ1-5; D unresolved. V was shortened by 0 bases and J by 1 base, with 7 bases between the two germline ends. The length of the CDR3 is 15 residues. Germline CDR1 is SGHVS and CDR2 is FQNEAQ. CDR3 protein: CASSLALGSNQPQHF. The CDR3 bases are TGTGCCAGCAGCTTAGCACTGGGGAGCAATCAGCCCCAGCATTTT.

Comment on this clonotype: A read error may produce the germline difference seen at one junction end. The chain joins TRBV7-3 to TRBJ2-5; D may be TRBD1 or TRBD2 (5 bases each). CDR1 is SGHTA, CDR2 FQGTGA, per germline. The CDR3 covers 13 residues. Here the CDR3 reads CASSPGHRETQYF. The CDR3 region has the DNA TGTGCCAGCAGCCCGGGGCATAGGGAGACACAGTACTTC.

The genes are TRBV20-1 and TRBJ1-2; D is unclear. V lost 2 bases and J lost 6, with 13 bases in between. This CDR3 region has 13 residues. Germline values: CDR1 DFQATT, CDR2 SNEGSKA (reference sequence). CDR3 amino acids: CSARSQDEDGYTF. The CDR3, as DNA: TGCAGTGCTAGATCGCAGGATGAGGATGGCTACACCTTC.